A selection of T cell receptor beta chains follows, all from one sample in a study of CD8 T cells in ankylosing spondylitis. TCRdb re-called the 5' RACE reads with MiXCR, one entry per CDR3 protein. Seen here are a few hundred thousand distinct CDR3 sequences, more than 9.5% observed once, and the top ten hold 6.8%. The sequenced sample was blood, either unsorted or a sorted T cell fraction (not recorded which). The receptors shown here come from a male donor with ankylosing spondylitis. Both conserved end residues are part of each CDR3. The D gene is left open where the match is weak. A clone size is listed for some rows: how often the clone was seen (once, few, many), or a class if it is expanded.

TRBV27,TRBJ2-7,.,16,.,TGTGCCAGCAGTTTAGGCATCGGACAGAACGCCTACGAGCAGTACTTC,CASSLGIGQNAYEQYF
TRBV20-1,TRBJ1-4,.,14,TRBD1,TGCAGTGCGCTCCCGGGACAGGGGCGAGAAAAACTGTTTTTT,CSALPGQGREKLFF
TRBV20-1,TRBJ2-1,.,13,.,TGCAGTGCCTCGACGGAGGGAAGGGGTGAGCAGTTCTTC,CSASTEGRGEQFF
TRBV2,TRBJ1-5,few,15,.,TGTGCCAGCAGTGGCTCGGGACGGGACAATCAGCCCCAGCATTTT,CASSGSGRDNQPQHF
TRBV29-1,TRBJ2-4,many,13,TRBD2,TGCAGCGTTGAAGGAGCGGGGGTTAACATTCAGTACTTC,CSVEGAGVNIQYF
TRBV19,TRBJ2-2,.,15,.,TGTGCCAGTAGTACGCAGACCGGGTTCACCGGGGAGCTGTTTTTT,CASSTQTGFTGELFF
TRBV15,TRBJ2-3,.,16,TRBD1,TGTGCCACCAGCCCGGGACAGCCGTCTGGCACAGATACGCAGTATTTT,CATSPGQPSGTDTQYF
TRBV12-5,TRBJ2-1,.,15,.,TGTGCTAGTGGTTTGACAGGTCCCGGTTACAATGAGCAGTTCTTC,CASGLTGPGYNEQFF
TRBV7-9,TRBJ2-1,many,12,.,TGTGCCAGCAGCTTAGCCGTCTATGAGCAGTTCTTC,CASSLAVYEQFF
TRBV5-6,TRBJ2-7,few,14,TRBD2,TGTGCCAGCAGCTTTTCTAGCGGGGGCCCGGGGCAGTACTTC,CASSFSSGGPGQYF
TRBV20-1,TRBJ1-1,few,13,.,TGCAGTGCACCCGACAGCTTTCACACTGAAGCTTTCTTT,CSAPDSFHTEAFF
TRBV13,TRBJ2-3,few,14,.,TGTGCCAGCAGCTCCGGACGTCGCACAGATACGCAGTATTTT,CASSSGRRTDTQYF
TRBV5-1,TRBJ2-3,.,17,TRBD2,TGCGCCAGCAGCTTGAGACTAGCGGGAGGGTCCACAGATACGCAGTATTTT,CASSLRLAGGSTDTQYF
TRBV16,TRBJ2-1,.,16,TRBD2,TGTGCCAGCAGCCACCTACTAGCGAGCTCCTACAATGAGCAGTTCTTC,CASSHLLASSYNEQFF
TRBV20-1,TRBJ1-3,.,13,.,TGCAGTGCTAGTCCGGGGTCGGGAAACACCATATATTTT,CSASPGSGNTIYF
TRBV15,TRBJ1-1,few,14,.,TGTGCCACCAGCAGAGGTACGGTGAACACTGAAGCTTTCTTT,CATSRGTVNTEAFF
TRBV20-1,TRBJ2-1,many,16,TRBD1,TGCAGTGCTAGAGATTTTGGACAGGGGGCCTACAATGAGCAGTTCTTC,CSARDFGQGAYNEQFF
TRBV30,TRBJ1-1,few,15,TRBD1,TGTGCCTGGAGTGTACTCGGGACAGTGAACACTGAAGCTTTCTTT,CAWSVLGTVNTEAFF
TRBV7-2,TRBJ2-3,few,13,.,TGTGCCAGCAGCTACCCTCCGGTAGATACGCAGTATTTT,CASSYPPVDTQYF
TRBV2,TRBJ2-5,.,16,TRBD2,TGTGCCAGCAGACTCCTGGGGGGGGGAGGCCAAGAGACCCAGTACTTC,CASRLLGGGGQETQYF
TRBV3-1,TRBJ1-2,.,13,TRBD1,TGTGCCAGCAGACCGGGACAGACCCTTGGCTACACCTTC,CASRPGQTLGYTF
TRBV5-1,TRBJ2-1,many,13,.,TGCGCCAGCAGCTTGGAAGACTACAATGAGCAGTTCTTC,CASSLEDYNEQFF
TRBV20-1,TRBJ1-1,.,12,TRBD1,TGCAGTGCGGACAGGCTGAACACTGAAGCTTTCTTT,CSADRLNTEAFF
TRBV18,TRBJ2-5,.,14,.,TGTGCCAGCTCACCCACGGCCGGTGGGGAGACCCAGTACTTC,CASSPTAGGETQYF